These T cell receptor beta chains were read from a single sample in a study of T cells in Graves' hyperthyroidism and ophthalmopathy. TCRdb used MiXCR to reprocess the multiplex PCR reads, holding one entry per CDR3 protein. This table has around 300,000 distinct CDR3 sequences, over 11% appearing once. The sequencing input was blood. These receptors all stem from a woman aged 25-40 years with Graves' hyperthyroidism. The CDR3 runs from the conserved cysteine through the conserved F or W. The order of the fields is D gene, V gene, clone size, J gene, CDR3 protein, CDR3 DNA. The D gene is left open where the match is weak. For some rows the clone size is stated as once, few or many, or as a class when expanded; others skip it.

D: -
V: TRBV3-1
size: -
J: TRBJ2-7
CDR3: CASSVQGRTHYEQYF
DNA: TGTGCCAGCAGCGTGCAGGGGCGGACTCACTACGAGCAGTACTTC

D: TRBD2
V: TRBV27
size: many
J: TRBJ2-2
CDR3: CASSHRLAGAVGELFF
DNA: TGTGCCAGCAGCCACCGACTAGCGGGAGCTGTCGGGGAGCTGTTTTTT

D: -
V: TRBV27
size: many
J: TRBJ1-2
CDR3: CASSLRGATNYGYTF
DNA: TGTGCCAGCAGTCTAAGAGGGGCTACTAACTATGGCTACACCTTC

D: -
V: TRBV13
size: -
J: TRBJ2-1
CDR3: CASSGTRAGTDNEQFF
DNA: TGTGCCAGCAGCGGTACCCGCGCGGGAACGGACAATGAGCAGTTCTTC

D: -
V: TRBV20-1
size: many
J: TRBJ2-3
CDR3: CSARGQGTDTQYF
DNA: TGCAGTGCCCGGGGGCAGGGCACAGATACGCAGTATTTT

D: -
V: TRBV11-2
size: -
J: TRBJ2-3
CDR3: CASSSDTRSWGDTQYF
DNA: TGTGCCAGCAGCTCAGATACTAGGTCTTGGGGGGATACGCAGTATTTT

D: TRBD2
V: TRBV27
size: once
J: TRBJ2-3
CDR3: CASSSPREPTDTQYF
DNA: TGTGCCAGCAGTTCGCCGCGGGAGCCCACAGATACGCAGTATTTT

D: -
V: TRBV15
size: -
J: TRBJ1-5
CDR3: CATSRDLGQANQPQHF
DNA: TGTGCCACCAGCAGAGACCTAGGCCAAGCTAATCAGCCCCAGCATTTT

D: TRBD2
V: TRBV3-1
size: -
J: TRBJ2-3
CDR3: CASSLLAGEVVTQYF
DNA: TGTGCCAGCAGCCTTCTAGCGGGAGAAGTGGTAACGCAGTATTTT

D: -
V: TRBV2
size: few
J: TRBJ2-1
CDR3: CASSEYEGQFF
DNA: TGTGCCAGCAGTGAATATGAAGGGCAGTTCTTC

D: -
V: TRBV12-3/TRBV12-4
size: many
J: TRBJ1-6
CDR3: CASSLKGNSPLHF
DNA: TGTGCCAGCAGTTTAAAGGGCAATTCACCCCTCCACTTT

D: -
V: TRBV25-1
size: -
J: TRBJ1-2
CDR3: CASSAGTSNYGYTF
DNA: TGTGCCAGCAGCGCAGGAACATCTAACTATGGCTACACCTTC

D: -
V: TRBV7-9
size: many
J: TRBJ2-1
CDR3: CASTNLRNGAYNEQFF
DNA: TGTGCCAGCACCAACCTCCGTAATGGGGCCTACAATGAGCAGTTCTTC

D: -
V: TRBV4-1
size: -
J: TRBJ2-2
CDR3: CASSRQRGELFF
DNA: TGCGCCAGCAGCCGGCAGAGGGGGGAGCTGTTTTTT

D: -
V: TRBV28
size: many
J: TRBJ1-5
CDR3: CASRPGAIFLNQPQHF
DNA: TGTGCCAGCAGACCCGGTGCCATCTTCCTCAATCAGCCCCAGCATTTT

D: TRBD2
V: TRBV9
size: few
J: TRBJ2-1
CDR3: CASSAPTSGGSYNEQFF
DNA: TGTGCCAGCAGCGCACCTACTAGCGGGGGTTCCTACAATGAGCAGTTCTTC

D: TRBD1
V: TRBV2
size: -
J: TRBJ2-3
CDR3: CASIFGVRDSLTDTQYF
DNA: TGTGCCAGCATCTTCGGAGTTAGGGACAGTTTAACAGATACGCAGTATTTT

D: -
V: TRBV13
size: many
J: TRBJ1-1
CDR3: CASSLVERADTEAFF
DNA: TGTGCCAGCAGCTTAGTCGAACGGGCTGACACTGAAGCTTTCTTT

D: TRBD1
V: TRBV19
size: few
J: TRBJ2-2
CDR3: CASTRDRTRIGELFF
DNA: TGTGCCAGTACTAGGGACAGGACAAGGATCGGGGAGCTGTTTTTT

D: -
V: TRBV4-1
size: -
J: TRBJ2-1
CDR3: CASSQVRTNEQFF
DNA: TGCGCCAGCAGCCAAGTACGTACAAATGAGCAGTTCTTC

D: TRBD1
V: TRBV10-1
size: -
J: TRBJ2-2
CDR3: CASSERLFGTGEVNTGELFF
DNA: TGCGCCAGCAGTGAGCGTCTTTTCGGGACAGGGGAGGTTAACACCGGGGAGCTGTTTTTT

D: -
V: TRBV7-9
size: many
J: TRBJ2-2
CDR3: CASSFLLNTGELFF
DNA: TGTGCCAGCAGCTTTCTGCTGAACACCGGGGAGCTGTTTTTT

D: -
V: TRBV18
size: many
J: TRBJ2-7
CDR3: CASSPGSTFYEQYF
DNA: TGTGCCAGCTCACCGGGGTCAACTTTCTACGAGCAGTACTTC

D: -
V: TRBV6-5
size: many
J: TRBJ2-7
CDR3: CASSYSYRSYEQYF
DNA: TGTGCCAGCAGTTACTCGTACAGATCCTACGAGCAGTACTTC

D: -
V: TRBV28
size: -
J: TRBJ2-1
CDR3: CASSLSLRGRADRPYNEQFF
DNA: TGTGCCAGCAGTTTATCTCTCAGGGGGAGGGCCGATCGCCCCTACAATGAGCAGTTCTTC

D: -
V: TRBV7-2
size: many
J: TRBJ2-1
CDR3: CASSLATFGEQFF
DNA: TGTGCCAGCAGCTTAGCGACTTTCGGCGAGCAGTTCTTC

D: -
V: TRBV7-2
size: few
J: TRBJ2-4
CDR3: CASSPGEARALRTKNIQYF
DNA: TGTGCCAGCAGCCCAGGGGAGGCTAGGGCCCTCCGTACCAAAAACATTCAGTACTTC

D: TRBD2
V: TRBV12-3/TRBV12-4
size: few
J: TRBJ2-3
CDR3: CASSLESSGRSTDTQYF
DNA: TGTGCCAGCAGTTTAGAATCTAGCGGGAGGAGCACAGATACGCAGTATTTT

D: -
V: TRBV5-1
size: many
J: TRBJ1-5
CDR3: CASRPSANQPQHF
DNA: TGCGCCAGCAGACCCAGCGCTAATCAGCCCCAGCATTTT